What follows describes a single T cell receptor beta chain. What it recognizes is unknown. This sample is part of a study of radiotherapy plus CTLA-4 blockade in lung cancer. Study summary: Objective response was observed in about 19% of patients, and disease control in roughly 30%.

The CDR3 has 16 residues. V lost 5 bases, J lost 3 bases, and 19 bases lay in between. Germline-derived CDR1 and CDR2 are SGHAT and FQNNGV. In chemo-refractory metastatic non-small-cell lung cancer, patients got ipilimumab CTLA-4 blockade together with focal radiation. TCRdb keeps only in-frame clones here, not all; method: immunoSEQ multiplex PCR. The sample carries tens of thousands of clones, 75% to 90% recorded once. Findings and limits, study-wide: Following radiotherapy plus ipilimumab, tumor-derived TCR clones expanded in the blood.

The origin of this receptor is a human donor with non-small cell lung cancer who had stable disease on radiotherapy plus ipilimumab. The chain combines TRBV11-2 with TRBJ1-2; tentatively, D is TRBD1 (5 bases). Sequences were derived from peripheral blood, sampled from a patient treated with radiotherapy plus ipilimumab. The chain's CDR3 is CASSPSGAPRDYGYTF. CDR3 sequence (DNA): TGTGCCAGCAGCCCATCCGGGGCACCCAGAGACTATGGCTACACCTTC.